The T cell receptor beta chain under discussion was sequenced for a study of blood T cell repertoires in COVID-19 (dated by TCRdb to the early 2020s). Background on the whole study: Collaborator samples came from the United States, Italy and Spain and covered acute and convalescent phases of COVID-19. HLA class I and class II types, where available, came from metadata supplied by the sample provider rather than from assay-based typing. The prospective study material was composed of cDNA or gDNA derived from T cells, B-cell-depleted T cells, or PBMCs. The dataset comprised deeply sampled blood TCRbeta repertoires from subjects exposed to, actively infected with, or recovered from COVID-19. The repertoires were released in a freely available public database meant as a resource for research on the immune response to SARS-CoV-2. The samples were drawn from two sources: the first 160 participants of the ongoing ImmuneRACE study, and 950 to 1,500 subjects contributed by 6 global collaborators. A de-identified subject ID, COVID-19 status, age in years and sex were almost always included in the sample metadata. The investigation overall reported the following: Clinical and demographic metadata were provided uncurated, with the amount varying by source and participant.

The sample holds a few counts of this clone. The specificity of this receptor is unknown. No base-level quality is on record; no much larger clone is a single base apart. Reading the germline V gene gives CDR1 KGHDR and CDR2 SFDVKD. V is pared back by 5 bases and J by 9 bases, with 6 bases lying between the germline termini. The CDR3 contains 11 residues, cysteine and phenylalanine counted. The DNA shown is the 33-base CDR3, in frame from base 1. Collaborating institutions collected whole blood in K2EDTA tubes following their own protocols. Collaborator samples were shipped for TCRbeta analysis as frozen whole blood, isolated PBMCs, or DNA extracted from either sample type. TCRbeta CDR3 regions were amplified from genomic DNA using the immunoSEQ Assay, a bias-controlled multiplex PCR. Concerning the study's data processing: Within the assay, amplification of reference gene primers was used to estimate how many nucleated cells each sample contained. To quantify the absolute abundance of each unique TCRbeta CDR3 rearrangement, sequence reads were collapsed and filtered. For each sample, productive Simpson clonality was calculated as the square root of Simpson's diversity index across productive rearrangements. This is the immuneACCESS table as TCRdb keeps it, with only in-frame sequences that have V and J called. A part of the clones is gone; compared with another copy, unresolved V genes explain less than half, and the rest is unexplained. The DNA gave D and trimming, while V, J and clone size come from that table. This sample comprises tens of thousands of clones, roughly 90% of them detected only once. The ten largest clonotypes hold roughly a sixth of the sample.

The TCR sequence derives from a human donor in a cohort sampled during active COVID-19. This receptor chain uses TRBV24-1 and TRBJ2-2; a weak D assignment points to TRBD1 (5 bases agree). The sequencing input was peripheral blood. In nucleotides, the sequence is TGTGCCACCAGTGCAGGGCGGGAGCTGTTTTTT. Translated, it gives CATSAGRELFF.